This TCR beta chain appears in the sequencing data of a study of T-cell memory formation after mild COVID-19. This clonotype was observed once. The antigen remains undetermined. Findings and limits, study-wide: Clones that contracted clustered mainly in CM and EM if CD4+ and in EMRA if CD8+. In pre-infection memory, a portion of responding clones appeared, which suggested that cross-reactive memory joined. Clones contracting day 15 to 85 were balanced CD4/CD8; later expanders leaned CD4+.

A 5'RACE reaction primed in the constant segment made cDNA libraries of TCR alpha and TCR beta, and these carried sample barcodes and UMIs. TCRdb reprocessed the 5' RACE reads via MiXCR and lists one record per CDR3 protein. The data show almost 250,000 distinct CDR3 sequences, with roughly 15% seen just once and 2.1% held by the top ten. Specimen: PBMCs or a T cell subset sorted from them (not recorded which). The receptor was isolated from an adult woman who had mild COVID-19 (a few samples of this study predate the infection). Cell type and time point are not known.

This CDR3 is CSAKLAGGTDTQYF. The CDR3 region has the DNA TGCAGTGCAAAACTAGCGGGAGGCACAGATACGCAGTATTTT. This sequence joins TRBV20-1 and TRBJ2-3, with 11 bases aligning to TRBD2. The CDR3 consists of 14 residues. Looked up from germline, CDR1 is DFQATT and CDR2 is SNEGSKA (reference sequence). Unmatched junction bases numbered 3, after V lost 6 bases and J lost 1 base.